A selection of T cell receptor beta chains follows, all from one sample in a study of human T cells and chemical hapten exposure. A single record per CDR3 protein comes from TCRdb applying MiXCR to the RACE reads. The sample records 35,000 to 50,000 distinct CDR3 sequences, about 10% being singletons. This specimen consisted of whole blood, obtained in connection with sensitization to the hapten diphenylcyclopropenone (DPC). The receptors come from a man aged 25 to 40 with alopecia areata. Some clones in this sample may be carry-over from other donors' samples. Both conserved end residues are part of each CDR3. The D gene is left open where the match is weak. Expanded clones get a size class; other rows say once, few or many, or leave the size out.

V gene: TRBV7-2; clone size: few; J gene: TRBJ2-1; D gene: TRBD1; CDR3 protein: CASSLAGQGREQFF; CDR3 DNA: TGTGCCAGCAGCTTGGCGGGACAGGGCCGCGAGCAGTTCTTC
V gene: TRBV25-1; clone size: many; J gene: TRBJ1-5; D gene: -; CDR3 protein: CASSNTAYSNQPQHF; CDR3 DNA: TGTGCCAGCAGTAACACAGCGTATAGCAATCAGCCCCAGCATTTT
V gene: TRBV18; clone size: -; J gene: TRBJ1-1; D gene: -; CDR3 protein: CASSRGPNTEAFF; CDR3 DNA: TGTGCCAGCTCACGAGGTCCGAACACTGAAGCTTTCTTT
V gene: TRBV20-1; clone size: few; J gene: TRBJ1-2; D gene: TRBD1; CDR3 protein: CSAKDRESDYGYTF; CDR3 DNA: TGCAGTGCCAAGGACAGGGAGTCGGACTATGGCTACACCTTC
V gene: TRBV6-6; clone size: many; J gene: TRBJ1-5; D gene: -; CDR3 protein: CASRGQVSNQPQHF; CDR3 DNA: TGTGCCAGCAGGGGGCAGGTTAGCAATCAGCCCCAGCATTTT
V gene: TRBV2; clone size: many; J gene: TRBJ2-1; D gene: -; CDR3 protein: CASSEWKVWFF; CDR3 DNA: TGTGCCAGCAGTGAGTGGAAGGTCTGGTTCTTC
V gene: TRBV7-2; clone size: few; J gene: TRBJ2-3; D gene: -; CDR3 protein: CATGGQPTDTQYF; CDR3 DNA: TGTGCCACCGGCGGACAGCCCACAGATACGCAGTATTTT
V gene: TRBV9; clone size: few; J gene: TRBJ2-5; D gene: -; CDR3 protein: CASSVGGWETQYF; CDR3 DNA: TGTGCCAGCAGCGTAGGGGGTTGGGAGACCCAGTACTTC
V gene: TRBV19; clone size: few; J gene: TRBJ2-7; D gene: -; CDR3 protein: CASSRRGAYEQYF; CDR3 DNA: TGTGCCAGTAGTAGGAGAGGAGCCTACGAGCAGTACTTC
V gene: TRBV19; clone size: many; J gene: TRBJ1-2; D gene: TRBD1; CDR3 protein: CASSMRTGSGSYTF; CDR3 DNA: TGTGCCAGTAGTATGAGGACAGGGTCCGGGAGCTACACCTTC
V gene: TRBV20-1; clone size: many; J gene: TRBJ1-2; D gene: -; CDR3 protein: CSASQLGYTF; CDR3 DNA: TGCAGTGCTAGTCAACTTGGCTACACCTTC
V gene: TRBV7-2; clone size: -; J gene: TRBJ2-1; D gene: TRBD2; CDR3 protein: CASSLVSSGMLGERFF; CDR3 DNA: TGTGCCAGCAGCTTAGTTTCTAGCGGGATGTTAGGTGAGCGGTTCTTC
V gene: TRBV11-2; clone size: few; J gene: TRBJ1-2; D gene: -; CDR3 protein: CASSLGRRDYGYTF; CDR3 DNA: TGTGCCAGCAGCTTAGGCAGGCGGGACTATGGCTACACCTTC
V gene: TRBV7-2; clone size: few; J gene: TRBJ1-5; D gene: -; CDR3 protein: CASSLVLNQPQHF; CDR3 DNA: TGTGCCAGCAGCTTAGTATTGAATCAGCCCCAGCATTTT
V gene: TRBV27; clone size: many; J gene: TRBJ1-2; D gene: -; CDR3 protein: CASSIGHLSYGYTF; CDR3 DNA: TGTGCCAGCAGTATAGGACATCTTTCCTATGGCTACACCTTC
V gene: TRBV7-2; clone size: few; J gene: TRBJ1-5; D gene: -; CDR3 protein: CASSSADLNQPQHF; CDR3 DNA: TGTGCCAGCAGCTCAGCAGACCTAAATCAGCCCCAGCATTTT
V gene: TRBV7-9; clone size: many; J gene: TRBJ2-7; D gene: -; CDR3 protein: CASSLQATSSYEQYF; CDR3 DNA: TGTGCCAGCAGCCTACAGGCGACTAGCTCCTACGAGCAGTACTTC
V gene: TRBV3-1; clone size: -; J gene: TRBJ1-2; D gene: TRBD1; CDR3 protein: CASRPQDRGYGYTF; CDR3 DNA: TGTGCCAGCAGACCTCAAGACAGGGGATATGGCTACACCTTC
V gene: TRBV3-1; clone size: -; J gene: TRBJ2-7; D gene: -; CDR3 protein: CASSQRGTLYEQYF; CDR3 DNA: TGTGCCAGCAGCCAACGAGGGACGCTGTACGAGCAGTACTTC
V gene: TRBV5-6; clone size: few; J gene: TRBJ2-7; D gene: TRBD2; CDR3 protein: CASSYQPGREYEQYF; CDR3 DNA: TGTGCCAGCAGCTATCAGCCAGGGAGGGAATACGAGCAGTACTTC
V gene: TRBV2; clone size: medium-sized; J gene: TRBJ2-1; D gene: -; CDR3 protein: CASTRRAPYNEQFF; CDR3 DNA: TGTGCCAGCACCAGACGGGCCCCATACAATGAGCAGTTCTTC
V gene: TRBV6-2/TRBV6-3; clone size: many; J gene: TRBJ2-5; D gene: -; CDR3 protein: CASSSGETQYF; CDR3 DNA: TGTGCCAGCAGTTCGGGAGAGACCCAGTACTTC
V gene: TRBV6-6; clone size: many; J gene: TRBJ2-7; D gene: TRBD1; CDR3 protein: CASKSGTGSYEQYF; CDR3 DNA: TGTGCCAGCAAATCCGGGACAGGCTCCTACGAGCAGTACTTC
V gene: TRBV20-1; clone size: few; J gene: TRBJ2-1; D gene: TRBD2; CDR3 protein: CSARTGLAGGPSSYNEQFF; CDR3 DNA: TGCAGTGCTAGAACGGGACTAGCGGGAGGGCCGAGCTCCTACAATGAGCAGTTCTTC
V gene: TRBV7-2; clone size: -; J gene: TRBJ1-6; D gene: -; CDR3 protein: CASSSRKNSPLHF; CDR3 DNA: TGTGCCAGCAGCTCGCGGAAAAATTCACCCCTCCACTTT
V gene: TRBV20-1; clone size: medium-sized; J gene: TRBJ1-4; D gene: -; CDR3 protein: CSASLDSATNEKLFF; CDR3 DNA: TGCAGTGCTAGCCTGGACAGTGCAACTAATGAAAAACTGTTTTTT
V gene: TRBV7-6; clone size: many; J gene: TRBJ2-5; D gene: -; CDR3 protein: CASSLARGETQYF; CDR3 DNA: TGTGCCAGCAGCCTGGCTCGGGGGGAGACCCAGTACTTC
V gene: TRBV6-2/TRBV6-3; clone size: -; J gene: TRBJ1-1; D gene: -; CDR3 protein: CASSYSKAGRNTEAFF; CDR3 DNA: TGTGCCAGCAGTTACTCGAAGGCAGGGAGGAACACTGAAGCTTTCTTT
V gene: TRBV7-9; clone size: few; J gene: TRBJ1-4; D gene: -; CDR3 protein: CASSLLAFSNEKLFF; CDR3 DNA: TGTGCCAGCAGCTTACTGGCTTTCAGTAATGAAAAACTGTTTTTT
V gene: TRBV5-1; clone size: many; J gene: TRBJ1-2; D gene: -; CDR3 protein: CASSIQGVGYTF; CDR3 DNA: TGCGCCAGCAGCATTCAAGGGGTCGGCTACACCTTC
V gene: TRBV30; clone size: -; J gene: TRBJ1-4; D gene: TRBD1; CDR3 protein: CAWSATGVDEKLFF; CDR3 DNA: TGTGCCTGGAGTGCTACAGGGGTTGATGAAAAACTGTTTTTT
V gene: TRBV20-1; clone size: many; J gene: TRBJ1-1; D gene: -; CDR3 protein: CSARDSQVWTEAFF; CDR3 DNA: TGCAGTGCTAGAGATTCCCAGGTGTGGACTGAAGCTTTCTTT
V gene: TRBV10-3; clone size: many; J gene: TRBJ1-1; D gene: -; CDR3 protein: CAISDRDLLNTEAFF; CDR3 DNA: TGTGCCATCAGTGACCGGGACCTCCTGAACACTGAAGCTTTCTTT
V gene: TRBV3-1; clone size: many; J gene: TRBJ2-3; D gene: -; CDR3 protein: CASSPHPDTDTQYF; CDR3 DNA: TGTGCCAGCAGCCCCCATCCTGATACAGATACGCAGTATTTT
V gene: TRBV24-1; clone size: -; J gene: TRBJ2-1; D gene: -; CDR3 protein: CATSGGIDNEQFF; CDR3 DNA: TGTGCCACCAGTGGGGGTATAGACAATGAGCAGTTCTTC
V gene: TRBV20-1; clone size: many; J gene: TRBJ1-1; D gene: TRBD1; CDR3 protein: CSARGQGAWTEAFF; CDR3 DNA: TGCAGTGCTAGAGGTCAGGGGGCTTGGACTGAAGCTTTCTTT
V gene: TRBV29-1; clone size: many; J gene: TRBJ2-1; D gene: TRBD2; CDR3 protein: CSALAGGPGEQFF; CDR3 DNA: TGCAGCGCCCTAGCGGGAGGGCCCGGTGAGCAGTTCTTC
V gene: TRBV11-2; clone size: -; J gene: TRBJ2-2; D gene: TRBD2; CDR3 protein: CASSPPKGLANTGELFF; CDR3 DNA: TGTGCCAGCAGCCCCCCAAAGGGACTAGCGAACACCGGGGAGCTGTTTTTT
V gene: TRBV28; clone size: many; J gene: TRBJ1-4; D gene: -; CDR3 protein: CASSLPPGHSEKLFF; CDR3 DNA: TGTGCCAGCAGTTTACCCCCGGGACACAGCGAAAAACTGTTTTTT
V gene: TRBV7-9; clone size: few; J gene: TRBJ2-3; D gene: -; CDR3 protein: CASSHGGTPVVDTQYF; CDR3 DNA: TGTGCCAGCAGCCATGGGGGGACCCCGGTAGTGGATACGCAGTATTTT
V gene: TRBV4-3; clone size: -; J gene: TRBJ2-2; D gene: TRBD2; CDR3 protein: CASSQDGLAGGAGELFF; CDR3 DNA: TGCGCCAGCAGCCAAGATGGCCTAGCGGGAGGCGCCGGGGAGCTGTTTTTT
V gene: TRBV5-6; clone size: -; J gene: TRBJ2-5; D gene: -; CDR3 protein: CASALVTGETQYF; CDR3 DNA: TGTGCCAGTGCTCTCGTCACCGGTGAGACCCAGTACTTC
V gene: TRBV5-1; clone size: many; J gene: TRBJ2-1; D gene: -; CDR3 protein: CASSLGQRSNEQFF; CDR3 DNA: TGCGCCAGCAGCTTAGGTCAGAGGTCCAATGAGCAGTTCTTC
V gene: TRBV7-6; clone size: -; J gene: TRBJ2-1; D gene: -; CDR3 protein: CASSPYRTYNEQFF; CDR3 DNA: TGTGCCAGCAGCCCCTACAGAACCTACAATGAGCAGTTCTTC
V gene: TRBV5-1; clone size: many; J gene: TRBJ1-1; D gene: -; CDR3 protein: CASRRGVTTEAFF; CDR3 DNA: TGCGCCAGCAGGAGGGGTGTGACCACTGAAGCTTTCTTT
V gene: TRBV6-5; clone size: few; J gene: TRBJ1-2; D gene: -; CDR3 protein: CASSYSETSGPYGYTF; CDR3 DNA: TGTGCCAGCAGTTACTCCGAAACTTCAGGGCCCTATGGCTACACCTTC
V gene: TRBV7-9; clone size: many; J gene: TRBJ1-4; D gene: -; CDR3 protein: CASSLETGPGLFF; CDR3 DNA: TGTGCCAGCAGCTTGGAGACAGGCCCGGGACTGTTTTTT
V gene: TRBV19; clone size: few; J gene: TRBJ2-5; D gene: -; CDR3 protein: CASSISGRKTQYF; CDR3 DNA: TGTGCCAGTAGTATATCGGGGCGAAAGACCCAGTACTTC
V gene: TRBV2; clone size: -; J gene: TRBJ2-3; D gene: TRBD2; CDR3 protein: CASRAIAGSHTDTQYF; CDR3 DNA: TGTGCCAGCAGGGCCATAGCGGGATCCCACACAGATACGCAGTATTTT
V gene: TRBV7-7; clone size: -; J gene: TRBJ2-5; D gene: -; CDR3 protein: CASSLATGTRETQYF; CDR3 DNA: TGTGCCAGCAGCTTAGCGACAGGGACTCGCGAGACCCAGTACTTC
V gene: TRBV9; clone size: many; J gene: TRBJ2-1; D gene: TRBD2; CDR3 protein: CASSSTSGARSSYNEQFF; CDR3 DNA: TGTGCCAGCAGCTCAACAAGCGGGGCTAGGAGCTCCTACAATGAGCAGTTCTTC
V gene: TRBV29-1; clone size: few; J gene: TRBJ2-5; D gene: -; CDR3 protein: CSVDKNEETQYF; CDR3 DNA: TGCAGCGTTGATAAGAACGAAGAGACCCAGTACTTC
V gene: TRBV9; clone size: -; J gene: TRBJ1-2; D gene: -; CDR3 protein: CASSVVLQGDGYTF; CDR3 DNA: TGTGCCAGCAGCGTAGTTTTACAGGGAGATGGCTACACCTTC